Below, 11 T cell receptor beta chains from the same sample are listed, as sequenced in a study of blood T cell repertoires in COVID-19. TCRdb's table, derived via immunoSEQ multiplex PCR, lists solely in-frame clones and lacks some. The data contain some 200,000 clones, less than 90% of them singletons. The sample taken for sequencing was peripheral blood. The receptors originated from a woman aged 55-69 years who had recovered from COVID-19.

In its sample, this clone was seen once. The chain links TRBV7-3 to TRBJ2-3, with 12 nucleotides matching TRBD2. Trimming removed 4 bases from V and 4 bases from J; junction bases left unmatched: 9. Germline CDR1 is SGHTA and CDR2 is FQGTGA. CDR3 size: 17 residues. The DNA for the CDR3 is TGTGCCAGCAGCTCCGGACTAGCGGGGCCGGAGGCAGATACGCAGTATTTT. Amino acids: CASSSGLAGPEADTQYF.

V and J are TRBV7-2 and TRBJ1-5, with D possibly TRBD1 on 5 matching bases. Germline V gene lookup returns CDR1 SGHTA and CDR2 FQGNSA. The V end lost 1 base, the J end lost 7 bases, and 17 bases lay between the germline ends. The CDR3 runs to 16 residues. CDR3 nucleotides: TGTGCCAGCAGCTTAGGGGCGGGGGAAGGGTGGCAGCCCCAGCATTTT. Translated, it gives CASSLGAGEGWQPQHF.

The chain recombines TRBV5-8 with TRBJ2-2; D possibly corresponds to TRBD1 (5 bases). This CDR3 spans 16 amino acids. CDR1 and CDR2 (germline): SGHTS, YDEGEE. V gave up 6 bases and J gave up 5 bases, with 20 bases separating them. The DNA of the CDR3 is TGTGCCAGCACCCCCCCTGGTACAGGCCGAACCGGGGAGCTGTTTTTT. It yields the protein CASTPPGTGRTGELFF. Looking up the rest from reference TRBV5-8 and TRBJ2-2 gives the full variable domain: EAGVTQSPTHLIKTRGQQATLRCSPISGHTSVYWYQQALGLGLQFLLWYDEGEERNRGNFPPRFSGRQFPNYSSELNVNALELEDSALYLCASTPPGTGRTGELFFGEGSRLTVL.

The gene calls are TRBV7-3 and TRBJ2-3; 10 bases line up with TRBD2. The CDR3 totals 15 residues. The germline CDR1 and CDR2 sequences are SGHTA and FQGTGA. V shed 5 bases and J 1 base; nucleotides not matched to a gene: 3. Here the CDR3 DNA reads TGTGCCAGCAGCCAAGGACTAGCGGGCACAGATACGCAGTATTTT. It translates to CASSQGLAGTDTQYF.

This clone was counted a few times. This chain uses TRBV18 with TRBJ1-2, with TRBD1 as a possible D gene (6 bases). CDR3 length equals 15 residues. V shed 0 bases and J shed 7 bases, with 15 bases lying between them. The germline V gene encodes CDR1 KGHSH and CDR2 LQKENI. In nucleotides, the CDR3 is TGTGCCAGCTCACCACCCCTTACAGGGAGGGCTGGCTACACCTTC. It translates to CASSPPLTGRAGYTF. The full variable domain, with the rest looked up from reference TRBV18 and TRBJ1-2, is NAGVMQNPRHLVRRRGQEARLRCSPMKGHSHVYWYRQLPEEGLKFMVYLQKENIIDESGMPKERFSAEFPKEGPSILRIQQVVRGDSAAYFCASSPPLTGRAGYTFGSGTRLTVV.

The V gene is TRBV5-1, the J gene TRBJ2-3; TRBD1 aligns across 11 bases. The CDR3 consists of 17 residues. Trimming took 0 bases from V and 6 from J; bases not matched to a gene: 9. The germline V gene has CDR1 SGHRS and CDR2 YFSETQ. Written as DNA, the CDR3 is TGCGCCAGCAGCTTGGGGCAGCGGACAGGGGGCCTGGATACGCAGTATTTT. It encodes CASSLGQRTGGLDTQYF.

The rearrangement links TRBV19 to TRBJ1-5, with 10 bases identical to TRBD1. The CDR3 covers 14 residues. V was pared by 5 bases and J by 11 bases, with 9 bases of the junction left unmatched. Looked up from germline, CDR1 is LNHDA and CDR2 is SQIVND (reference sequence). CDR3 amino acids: CASSDGQGVLTQHF. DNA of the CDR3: TGTGCCAGTAGTGATGGACAGGGGGTCCTGACCCAGCATTTT.

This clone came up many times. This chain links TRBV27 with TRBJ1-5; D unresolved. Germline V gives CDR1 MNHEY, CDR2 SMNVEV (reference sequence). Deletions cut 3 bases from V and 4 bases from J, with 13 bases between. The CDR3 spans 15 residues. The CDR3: CASSFSQGGNQPQHF. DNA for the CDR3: TGTGCCAGCAGTTTCTCCCAAGGAGGTAATCAGCCCCAGCATTTT.

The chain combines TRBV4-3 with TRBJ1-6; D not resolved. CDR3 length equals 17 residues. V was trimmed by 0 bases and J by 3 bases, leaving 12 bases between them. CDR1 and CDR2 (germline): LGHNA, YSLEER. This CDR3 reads CASSQEQSPLYNSPLHF. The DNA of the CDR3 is TGCGCCAGCAGCCAAGAACAGTCCCCTCTCTATAATTCACCCCTCCACTTT.

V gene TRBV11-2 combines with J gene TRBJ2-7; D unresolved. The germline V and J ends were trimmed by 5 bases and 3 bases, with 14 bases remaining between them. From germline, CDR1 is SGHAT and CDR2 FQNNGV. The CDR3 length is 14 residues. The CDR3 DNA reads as TGTGCCAGCAGCCCAATCGGTTTGGTCTACGAGCAGTACTTC. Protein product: CASSPIGLVYEQYF.

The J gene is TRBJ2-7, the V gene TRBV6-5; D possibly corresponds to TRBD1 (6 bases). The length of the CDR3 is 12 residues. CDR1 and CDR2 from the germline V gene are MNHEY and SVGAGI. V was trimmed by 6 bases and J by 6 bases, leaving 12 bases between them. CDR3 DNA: TGTGCCAGCAGCAGGACAGTTTCCGAGCAGTACTTC. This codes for CASSRTVSEQYF.